This T cell receptor beta chain was documented in a study of cytomegalovirus exposure and HLA in healthy donors. Study-level findings and limits: A reported reduction in N-insertions relative to the roughly 700-donor mean was seen in an Asian-associated ancestry cluster in a later analysis. The classifier reportedly diagnosed cytomegalovirus status with high sensitivity and specificity.

As concerns this clone: No antigen is known for it.

Trimming shortened V by 5 bases and J by 1 base, and 11 bases separated the two germline ends. Germline V gene lookup returns CDR1 SGHTA and CDR2 FQGNSA. This CDR3 contains 14 residues. The PCR ran on 60 Vbeta and 13 Jbeta primers. Profiling relied on immunoSEQ multiplex PCR, and the TCRdb table lists in-frame clones only, not all of them. The table lists about 160,000 clones, 75% of them singletons. Among the donors, all were healthy bone marrow donors. Sequencing input: PBMCs. This chain joins TRBV7-2 and TRBJ1-1; no reliable D call. The source of this sequence is a female donor in good health and CMV-seronegative. Here the CDR3 DNA reads TGTGCCAGCAGCCAAAACCGGGGGAACACTGAAGCTTTCTTT. Encoded protein: CASSQNRGNTEAFF. Based on the CDR3 plus reference TRBV7-2 and TRBJ1-1, the full variable domain is GAGVSQSPSNKVTEKGKDVELRCDPISGHTALYWYRQSLGQGLEFLIYFQGNSAPDKSGLPSDRFSAERTGGSVSTLTIQRTQQEDSAVYLCASSQNRGNTEAFFGQGTRLTVV.